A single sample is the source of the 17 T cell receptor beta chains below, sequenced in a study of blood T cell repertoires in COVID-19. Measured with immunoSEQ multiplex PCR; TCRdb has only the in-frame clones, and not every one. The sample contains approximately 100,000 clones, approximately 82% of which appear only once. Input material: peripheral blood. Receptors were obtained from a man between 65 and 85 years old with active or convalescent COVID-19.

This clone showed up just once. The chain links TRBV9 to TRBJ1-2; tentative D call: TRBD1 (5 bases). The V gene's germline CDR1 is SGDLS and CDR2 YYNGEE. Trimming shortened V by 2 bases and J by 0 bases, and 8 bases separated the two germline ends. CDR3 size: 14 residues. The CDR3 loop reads CASSVQGTNYGYTF. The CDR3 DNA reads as TGTGCCAGCAGCGTTCAGGGAACTAACTATGGCTACACCTTC.

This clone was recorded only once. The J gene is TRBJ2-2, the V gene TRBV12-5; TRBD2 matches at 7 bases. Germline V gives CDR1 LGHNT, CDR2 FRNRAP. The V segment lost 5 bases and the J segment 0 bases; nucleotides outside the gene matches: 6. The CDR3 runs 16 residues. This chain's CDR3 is CASGTSSGTNTGELFF. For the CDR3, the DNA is TGTGCTAGTGGTACCTCTAGCGGAACGAACACCGGGGAGCTGTTTTTT.

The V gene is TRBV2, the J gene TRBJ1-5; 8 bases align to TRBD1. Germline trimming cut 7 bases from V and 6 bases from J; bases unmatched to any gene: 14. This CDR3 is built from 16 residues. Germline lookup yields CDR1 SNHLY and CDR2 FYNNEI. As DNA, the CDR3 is TGTGCCAGCACGGGACAGGCACCGGCGGTAGGTCAGCCCCAGCATTTT. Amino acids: CASTGQAPAVGQPQHF.

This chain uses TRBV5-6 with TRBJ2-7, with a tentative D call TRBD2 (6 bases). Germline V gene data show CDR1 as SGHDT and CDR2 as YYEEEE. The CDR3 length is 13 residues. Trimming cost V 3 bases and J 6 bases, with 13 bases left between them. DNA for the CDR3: TGTGCCAGCAGCTCCTGGGGGGATCGCGAGCAGTACTTC. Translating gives CASSSWGDREQYF.

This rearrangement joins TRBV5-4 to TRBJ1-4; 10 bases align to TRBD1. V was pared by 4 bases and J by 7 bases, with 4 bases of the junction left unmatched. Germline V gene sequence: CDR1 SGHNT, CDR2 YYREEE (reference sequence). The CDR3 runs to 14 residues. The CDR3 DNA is TGTGCCAGCAGCCTGGACAGGGGGGTTGAAAAACTGTTTTTT. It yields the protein CASSLDRGVEKLFF.

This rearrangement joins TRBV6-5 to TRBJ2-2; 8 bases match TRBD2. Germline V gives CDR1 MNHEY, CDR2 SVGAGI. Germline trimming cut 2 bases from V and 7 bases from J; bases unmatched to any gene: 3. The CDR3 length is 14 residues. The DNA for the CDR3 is TGTGCCAGCAGTTACGCGGGGGGATACGGGGAGCTGTTTTTT. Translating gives CASSYAGGYGELFF.

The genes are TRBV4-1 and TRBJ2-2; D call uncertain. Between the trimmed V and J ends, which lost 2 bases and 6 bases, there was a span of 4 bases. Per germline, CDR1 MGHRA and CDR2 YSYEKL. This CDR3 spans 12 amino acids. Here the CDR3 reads CASSQYPGELFF. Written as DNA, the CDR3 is TGCGCCAGCAGCCAATATCCCGGGGAGCTGTTTTTT.

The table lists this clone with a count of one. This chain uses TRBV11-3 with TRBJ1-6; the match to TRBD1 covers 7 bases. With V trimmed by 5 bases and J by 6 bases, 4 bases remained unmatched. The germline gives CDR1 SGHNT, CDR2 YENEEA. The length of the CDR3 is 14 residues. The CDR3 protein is CASSHGQANSPLHF. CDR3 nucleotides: TGTGCCAGCAGCCATGGACAGGCTAATTCACCCCTCCACTTT.

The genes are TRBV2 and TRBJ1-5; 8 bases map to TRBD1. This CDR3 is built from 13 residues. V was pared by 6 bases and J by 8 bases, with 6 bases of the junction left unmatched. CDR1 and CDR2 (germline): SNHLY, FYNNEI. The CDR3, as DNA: TGTGCCAGCAGGCAGGGGGCAGGGGAGCCCCAGCATTTT. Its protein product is CASRQGAGEPQHF.

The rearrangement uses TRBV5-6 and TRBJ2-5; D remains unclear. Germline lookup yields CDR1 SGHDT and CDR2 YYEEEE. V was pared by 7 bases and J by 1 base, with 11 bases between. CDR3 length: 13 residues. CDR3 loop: CASQDSVQETQYF. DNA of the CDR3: TGTGCCAGCCAGGATTCGGTCCAAGAGACCCAGTACTTC.

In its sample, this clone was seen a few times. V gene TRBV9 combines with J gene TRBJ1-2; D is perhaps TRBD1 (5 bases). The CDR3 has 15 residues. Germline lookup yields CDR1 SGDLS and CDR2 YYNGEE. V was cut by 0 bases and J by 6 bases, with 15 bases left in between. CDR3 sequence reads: CASSVGAQAGDGYTF. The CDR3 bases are TGTGCCAGCAGCGTAGGAGCACAGGCGGGAGATGGCTACACCTTC. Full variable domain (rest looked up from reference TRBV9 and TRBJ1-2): DSGVTQTPKHLITATGQRVTLRCSPRSGDLSVYWYQQSLDQGLQFLIQYYNGEERAKGNILERFSAQQFPDLHSELNLSSLELGDSALYFCASSVGAQAGDGYTFGSGTRLTVV.

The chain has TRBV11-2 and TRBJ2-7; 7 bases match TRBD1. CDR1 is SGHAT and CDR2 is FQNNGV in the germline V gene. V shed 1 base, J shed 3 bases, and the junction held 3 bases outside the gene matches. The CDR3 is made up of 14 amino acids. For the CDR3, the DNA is TGTGCCAGCAGCTTAGGCCGGGACAGCTACGAGCAGTACTTC. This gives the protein CASSLGRDSYEQYF. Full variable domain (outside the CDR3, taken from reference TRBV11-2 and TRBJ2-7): EAGVAQSPRYKIIEKRQSVAFWCNPISGHATLYWYQQILGQGPKLLIQFQNNGVVDDSQLPKDRFSAERLKGVDSTLKIQPAKLEDSAVYLCASSLGRDSYEQYFGPGTRLTVT.

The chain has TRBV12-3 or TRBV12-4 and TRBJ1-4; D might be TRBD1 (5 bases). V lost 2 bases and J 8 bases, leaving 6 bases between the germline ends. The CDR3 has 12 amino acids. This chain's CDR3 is CASSLNREKLFF. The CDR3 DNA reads TGTGCCAGCAGTTTAAACAGGGAAAAACTGTTTTTT.

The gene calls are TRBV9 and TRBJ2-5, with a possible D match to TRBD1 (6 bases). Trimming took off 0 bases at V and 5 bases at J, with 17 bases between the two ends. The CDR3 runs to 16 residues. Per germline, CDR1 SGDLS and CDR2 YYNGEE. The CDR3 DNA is TGTGCCAGCAGCGTAGGCAGGGGTACCCCGTGGGAGACCCAGTACTTC. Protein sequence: CASSVGRGTPWETQYF.

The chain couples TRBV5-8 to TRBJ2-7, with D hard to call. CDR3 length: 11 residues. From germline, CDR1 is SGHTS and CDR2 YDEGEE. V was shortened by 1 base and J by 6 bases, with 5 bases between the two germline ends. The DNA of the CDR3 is TGTGCCAGCAGCTTGTTCGGCGAGCAGTACTTC. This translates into CASSLFGEQYF.

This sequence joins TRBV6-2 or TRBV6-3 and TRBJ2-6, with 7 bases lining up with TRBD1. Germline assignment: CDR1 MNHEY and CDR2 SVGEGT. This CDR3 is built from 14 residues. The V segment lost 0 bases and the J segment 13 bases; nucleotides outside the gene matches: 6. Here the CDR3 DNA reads TGTGCCAGCAGTTACTCGACAGGGAGCCAAGTCCTGACTTTC. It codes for CASSYSTGSQVLTF.

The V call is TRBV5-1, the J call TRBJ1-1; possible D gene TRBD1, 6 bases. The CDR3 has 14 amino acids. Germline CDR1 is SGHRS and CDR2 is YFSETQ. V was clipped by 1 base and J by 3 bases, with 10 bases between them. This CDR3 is CASSLQGLDTEAFF. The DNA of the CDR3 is TGCGCCAGCAGCTTGCAGGGGTTGGACACTGAAGCTTTCTTT.